This is a list of T cell receptor beta chains from one sample in a study of early T cells in non-severe SARS-CoV-2 infection. MiXCR, run by TCRdb on the 5' RACE reads, gives a single entry per CDR3 protein. The sample records around 57,000 distinct CDR3 sequences, over 4.5% being singletons. The sample in question was whole blood, obtained at baseline. Source of these receptors: an adult who was a healthcare worker with PCR-confirmed SARS-CoV-2 infection or an uninfected control (not recorded which). Both conserved end residues are trimmed from each CDR3. Each record gives: V gene, J gene, CDR3 protein.

V gene: TRBV20-1; J gene: TRBJ2-1; CDR3 protein: SARDRGREQF
V gene: TRBV7-3; J gene: TRBJ2-3; CDR3 protein: ASSRLAAPSTDTQY
V gene: TRBV18; J gene: TRBJ1-1; CDR3 protein: ASSPGIQGVLFEAF
V gene: TRBV6-1; J gene: TRBJ2-3; CDR3 protein: ASSEFTGTDTQY
V gene: TRBV29-1; J gene: TRBJ2-1; CDR3 protein: SVRRPGTSGLNEQF
V gene: TRBV20-1; J gene: TRBJ1-5; CDR3 protein: SAPLGGAYQPQH
V gene: TRBV6-5; J gene: TRBJ1-6; CDR3 protein: ASSEQGLSPLH
V gene: TRBV14; J gene: TRBJ2-6; CDR3 protein: ASSPLGVTTSGANVLT
V gene: TRBV5-5; J gene: TRBJ2-1; CDR3 protein: ASSPSGLSSYNEQF
V gene: TRBV20-1; J gene: TRBJ2-7; CDR3 protein: SARAGTGDYEQY
V gene: TRBV28; J gene: TRBJ2-7; CDR3 protein: ASNPGLERVYEQY
V gene: TRBV14; J gene: TRBJ1-1; CDR3 protein: ASSSGQPNTEAF
V gene: TRBV7-2; J gene: TRBJ1-2; CDR3 protein: ASSLEAGAWYYGYT
V gene: TRBV29-1; J gene: TRBJ2-7; CDR3 protein: SAVTGSYEQY
V gene: TRBV28; J gene: TRBJ2-3; CDR3 protein: ASSGALSTDTQY
V gene: TRBV20-1; J gene: TRBJ1-1; CDR3 protein: SAYQQGIFAEAF
V gene: TRBV3-1; J gene: TRBJ2-2; CDR3 protein: ASSPLSRGGELF
V gene: TRBV18; J gene: TRBJ1-5; CDR3 protein: ASSPDRGQPQH
V gene: TRBV7-2; J gene: TRBJ2-5; CDR3 protein: ASSLSQGGNQETQY
V gene: TRBV20-1; J gene: TRBJ2-1; CDR3 protein: SARSHIARNNEQF
V gene: TRBV4-3; J gene: TRBJ1-5; CDR3 protein: ASSQGPTADQPQH
V gene: TRBV7-3; J gene: TRBJ2-1; CDR3 protein: ASSLRVNTYNEQF
V gene: TRBV27; J gene: TRBJ2-3; CDR3 protein: ASMGSARDTQY
V gene: TRBV20-1; J gene: TRBJ1-6; CDR3 protein: SARDPYNSPLH
V gene: TRBV7-6; J gene: TRBJ1-1; CDR3 protein: ASSVRQGNTEAF
V gene: TRBV7-2; J gene: TRBJ2-3; CDR3 protein: ASRQGLARATHY
V gene: TRBV7-2; J gene: TRBJ2-7; CDR3 protein: ASSSLWAGRTYEQY
V gene: TRBV5-4; J gene: TRBJ2-1; CDR3 protein: AIPDRGGNEQF
V gene: TRBV4-1; J gene: TRBJ2-7; CDR3 protein: ASSQGTGIGEQY
V gene: TRBV28; J gene: TRBJ2-1; CDR3 protein: ASSFNRGYNEQF
V gene: TRBV5-1; J gene: TRBJ1-1; CDR3 protein: ASSPLGQTGTEAF
V gene: TRBV5-5; J gene: TRBJ1-1; CDR3 protein: ASSLEGRTEAF
V gene: TRBV20-1; J gene: TRBJ2-2; CDR3 protein: SARRTGELF
V gene: TRBV3-1; J gene: TRBJ1-2; CDR3 protein: ASSQEGGLYGYT
V gene: TRBV18; J gene: TRBJ2-5; CDR3 protein: ASSPPVDLSSQY
V gene: TRBV28; J gene: TRBJ2-7; CDR3 protein: ASRQGARGYEQY
V gene: TRBV29-1; J gene: TRBJ2-7; CDR3 protein: SVPGASVRGYEQY
V gene: TRBV15; J gene: TRBJ1-2; CDR3 protein: ATSSLSGGSNYGYT
V gene: TRBV5-1; J gene: TRBJ2-3; CDR3 protein: ASSGLTSGSYTQY
V gene: TRBV2; J gene: TRBJ2-1; CDR3 protein: ASIVGGRSYNEQF
V gene: TRBV28; J gene: TRBJ2-3; CDR3 protein: ASRLGGDTQY
V gene: TRBV27; J gene: TRBJ2-2; CDR3 protein: ASSSDRGNTGELF
V gene: TRBV12-3/TRBV12-4; J gene: TRBJ2-2; CDR3 protein: ASTTAAGQGELF
V gene: TRBV7-2; J gene: TRBJ2-1; CDR3 protein: ASSSSRGLRF
V gene: TRBV25-1; J gene: TRBJ2-7; CDR3 protein: ASRSSGSYEQY
V gene: TRBV6-2/TRBV6-3; J gene: TRBJ2-2; CDR3 protein: ASSYDSSVTANTGELF
V gene: TRBV6-5; J gene: TRBJ2-7; CDR3 protein: ASSSGQGGPYEQY
V gene: TRBV6-1; J gene: TRBJ1-5; CDR3 protein: ASRLDRSNQPQH
V gene: TRBV29-1; J gene: TRBJ1-1; CDR3 protein: SVETYSIHGWNTEAF
V gene: TRBV18; J gene: TRBJ2-5; CDR3 protein: ASSPFRTVDQETQY
V gene: TRBV5-1; J gene: TRBJ2-1; CDR3 protein: ASSTLADISYNEQF
V gene: TRBV5-4; J gene: TRBJ1-2; CDR3 protein: ATRTGSDYGYT
V gene: TRBV19; J gene: TRBJ2-7; CDR3 protein: ASSTSGSSYEQY
V gene: TRBV7-2; J gene: TRBJ2-1; CDR3 protein: ASSFTSVTYNEQF
V gene: TRBV28; J gene: TRBJ2-5; CDR3 protein: ASSLVGETQY
V gene: TRBV28; J gene: TRBJ1-4; CDR3 protein: ASTLNEKLF
V gene: TRBV6-1; J gene: TRBJ2-3; CDR3 protein: ASSDGRRRTSTDTQY
V gene: TRBV19; J gene: TRBJ2-1; CDR3 protein: ASTSHRPGLAGNEQF